This section outlines one TCR beta chain sequence together with its context. One entry per CDR3 protein, without DNA, is what TCRdb gives after re-calling the 5' RACE reads. This repertoire comprises over 35,000 distinct CDR3 sequences; its ten largest clones make up more than 4.5%. Germline values: CDR1 DFQATT, CDR2 SNEGSKA (reference sequence). The CDR3 covers 13 residues. This sample stems from a study of monozygotic twins with inflammatory bowel disease. Material: blood. The source of this sequence is a human donor with ulcerative colitis or Crohn's disease, or a healthy co-twin of an affected twin (not recorded which). V usage is TRBV20-1 and J usage is TRBJ2-4; TCRdb selects TRBD1, and the lack of DNA leaves this call unchecked. The CDR3 is CSASGQERNMQYF.